What follows describes a single T cell receptor (beta chain). Its specificity is unknown. Here immunoSEQ multiplex PCR was the method, and the copy in TCRdb shows in-frame clones only, minus some. Here the sample spans some 43,000 clones, around 91% being singletons. The sample is drawn from a study of T cells after posttransplantation cyclophosphamide. The study, taken as a whole, reports: Recipient CMV seropositivity and CMV reactivation strongly tracked TRB clonality. Skin or GI-infiltrating T cells shared few TRB sequences with blood. Donor CD8+ memory clones often dominated recipient blood repertoires at later times.

Cyclophosphamide on days +3 and +4 followed busulfan-fludarabine conditioning and a marrow graft. Germline values: CDR1 KGHSH, CDR2 LQKENI. J gave up 6 bases and V 1 base, and 7 bases lay outside the gene matches. This CDR3 has 16 amino acids. The chain employs TRBV18 and TRBJ2-3; the match to TRBD2 covers 10 bases. Sample: PBMCs, taken less than 70 days after allogeneic stem cell transplant with posttransplant cyclophosphamide. This receptor was taken from a male patient aged 55-69 years who received an allogeneic stem cell transplant from a related donor and was CMV-positive. The graft donor may be the source of some T cells. The CDR3 loop is CASSPLAGGLVDTQYF. The CDR3 bases are TGTGCCAGCTCACCACTAGCGGGGGGATTGGTCGATACGCAGTATTTT. Full variable domain (missing parts from reference TRBV18 and TRBJ2-3): NAGVMQNPRHLVRRRGQEARLRCSPMKGHSHVYWYRQLPEEGLKFMVYLQKENIIDESGMPKERFSAEFPKEGPSILRIQQVVRGDSAAYFCASSPLAGGLVDTQYFGPGTRLTVL.